This T cell receptor (beta chain) was identified during a study of T cell changes during pregnancy in multiple sclerosis. This CDR3 region has 14 residues. CDR1 and CDR2 (germline): MGHRA, YSYEKL. V lost 6 bases and J 5 bases, leaving 11 bases between the germline ends. This clone was recorded a few times. Measured with immunoSEQ multiplex PCR; TCRdb has only the in-frame clones, and not every one. The sample lists roughly 20,000 clones, roughly 90% seen once, with 0.65% to 0.85% in the top ten. This clonotype originated in a female donor with multiple sclerosis, enrolled in a pregnancy study. The sequencing used CD4+ T cells from peripheral blood mononuclear cells, collected in the third trimester of pregnancy. The chain links TRBV4-1 to TRBJ1-6; possibly TRBD1 for D (6 bases). CDR3 in amino acids: CASSSRGNNSPLHF. The CDR3 DNA reads as TGCGCCAGCAGTTCCAGGGGTAATAATTCACCCCTCCACTTT.